A single sample gave rise to the 26 T cell receptor beta chains below, sequenced in a study of cytomegalovirus exposure and HLA in healthy donors. PCR involved 60 Vbeta and 13 Jbeta primers. Profiling relied on immunoSEQ multiplex PCR, and the TCRdb table lists in-frame clones only, not all of them. In the table there are roughly 190,000 clones, about 81% of which are singletons. Sequencing was carried out using PBMCs. Receptors were obtained from a woman between 18 and 29 years old in good health and CMV-seronegative.

This clone turned up a few times. V is TRBV20-1 and J is TRBJ2-7; D unresolved. The length of the CDR3 is 11 residues. With 1 base removed from V and 4 bases from J, the gap between germline ends came to 5 bases. The germline V gene has CDR1 DFQATT and CDR2 SNEGSKA (reference sequence). The CDR3 here is CSARVGYEQYF. The CDR3 nucleotides read TGCAGTGCTAGAGTCGGTTACGAGCAGTACTTC.

The chain couples TRBV28 to TRBJ2-1; 12 bases fit TRBD2. Germline V gives CDR1 MDHEN, CDR2 SYDVKM. V lost 5 bases to trimming and J lost 4 bases; unmatched junction nucleotides: 6. This CDR3 is built from 16 residues. This CDR3 reads CASSPALAGGYNEQFF. The CDR3 nucleotides are TGTGCCAGCAGTCCCGCCCTAGCGGGGGGGTACAATGAGCAGTTCTTC.

This clone was counted only a few times. The chain links TRBV28 to TRBJ2-1; TRBD1 aligns across 8 bases. The CDR3 length is 16 residues. CDR1 and CDR2 from the germline V gene are MDHEN and SYDVKM. V lost 4 bases and J lost 4; bases outside the gene matches: 9. Here the CDR3 DNA reads TGTGCCAGCAGTTCGACGCCGGGACAGGTTTACAATGAGCAGTTCTTC. Protein product: CASSSTPGQVYNEQFF.

The chain links TRBV7-8 to TRBJ2-1; maybe TRBD1 (5 bases). The CDR3 totals 14 residues. Trimming shortened V by 5 bases and J by 6 bases, and 14 bases separated the two germline ends. Germline V CDR1 and CDR2: SGHVS, FQNEAQ. CDR3 in DNA: TGTGCCAGCAGCATGGGTGGGGCTGGCAATGAGCAGTTCTTC. It is translated as CASSMGGAGNEQFF.

The chain joins TRBV18 to TRBJ2-1; D is possibly TRBD2 (5 bases). This CDR3 is 16 amino acids long. V gave up 5 bases and J gave up 5 bases, with 19 bases separating them. Germline CDR1 and CDR2: KGHSH and LQKENI. CDR3 sequence (DNA): TGTGCCAGCTCATCGTTTGACCCGCTAGCCCACAATGAGCAGTTCTTC. This gives the protein CASSSFDPLAHNEQFF.

In the case of this clone: This same CDR3 is encoded by further DNA sequences in the sample. The genes are TRBV20-1 and TRBJ1-1, with D hard to call. V lost 6 bases and J lost 1, with 6 bases in between. The germline V gene encodes CDR1 DFQATT and CDR2 SNEGSKA (reference sequence). This CDR3 contains 11 residues. The CDR3 DNA is TGCAGTGCCCCAGGGAACACTGAAGCTTTCTTT. Its translation is CSAPGNTEAFF.

The chain carries TRBV7-8 and TRBJ2-1; no definite D call. V was pared by 6 bases and J by 4 bases, with 13 bases between. Germline V gene sequence: CDR1 SGHVS, CDR2 FQNEAQ. The CDR3 is 14 residues long. The CDR3 nucleotides are TGTGCCAGCAGTCCCCGGGTTGCGTACAATGAGCAGTTCTTC. Translated, it gives CASSPRVAYNEQFF. The variable domain in full, with the rest retrieved from reference TRBV7-8 and TRBJ2-1, is GAGVSQSPRYKVAKRGQDVALRCDPISGHVSLFWYQQALGQGPEFLTYFQNEAQLDKSGLPSDRFFAERPEGSVSTLKIQRTQQEDSAVYLCASSPRVAYNEQFFGPGTRLTVL.

The gene calls are TRBV2 and TRBJ2-1, with 11 bases aligning to TRBD2. CDR1 is SNHLY, CDR2 FYNNEI, per germline. The CDR3 covers 15 residues. V lost 6 bases and J lost 7; bases outside the gene matches: 8. DNA of the CDR3: TGTGCCAGCAGAGTAGCGGGAGGGCCAAAGAATGAGCAGTTCTTC. Residues: CASRVAGGPKNEQFF.

This clone was picked up a small number of times. The rearrangement links TRBV9 to TRBJ2-1, with D possibly TRBD1 on 6 matching bases. The CDR3 contains 17 residues. Germline V CDR1 and CDR2: SGDLS, YYNGEE. V shed 3 bases and J shed 0 bases, with 16 bases lying between them. CDR3 nucleotide sequence: TGTGCCAGCAGCGCCCCAGGGGCTATGAGCTCCTACAATGAGCAGTTCTTC. Amino acid sequence: CASSAPGAMSSYNEQFF.

The chain has TRBV28 and TRBJ1-4; 7 bases align to TRBD1. Trimming cost V 5 bases and J 5 bases; bases outside gene matches: 8. The CDR3 runs 15 residues. CDR1 is MDHEN, CDR2 SYDVKM, per germline. The CDR3 sequence is CASSPRTGGNEKLFF. The CDR3 DNA follows: TGTGCCAGCAGTCCCCGGACAGGAGGAAATGAAAAACTGTTTTTT.

The chain uses TRBV28 and TRBJ2-7; 11 bases are shared with TRBD1. Trimming took 8 bases from V and 6 from J; bases not matched to a gene: 9. The CDR3 is 14 amino acids. In germline, CDR1 is MDHEN, CDR2 SYDVKM. The CDR3 DNA reads TGTGCCAGCGCCGGACAGGGGGCCGGGATCGAGCAGTACTTC. Translation gives CASAGQGAGIEQYF. The variable domain in full, completed from reference TRBV28 and TRBJ2-7, reads DVKVTQSSRYLVKRTGEKVFLECVQDMDHENMFWYRQDPGLGLRLIYFSYDVKMKEKGDIPEGYSVSREKKERFSLILESASTNQTSMYLCASAGQGAGIEQYFGPGTRLTVT.

The J gene is TRBJ2-7, the V gene TRBV6-1, with D unresolved. Germline V CDR1 and CDR2: MNHNS, SASEGT. Between the trimmed V and J ends, which lost 5 bases and 1 base, there was a span of 9 bases. The CDR3 consists of 13 residues. The CDR3 DNA is TGTGCCAGCAGTTCTACCGGGTCCTACGAGCAGTACTTC. It is translated as CASSSTGSYEQYF.

Comments on this clone: The identical CDR3 is also encoded by other nucleotide sequences in the sample. The CDR3 sequence is CASSFQGNTEAFF. In DNA, the CDR3 is TGTGCCAGCAGTTTTCAGGGAAACACTGAAGCTTTCTTT. The chain employs TRBV27 and TRBJ1-1, with D possibly TRBD1 on 5 matching bases. Trimming stripped 3 bases from V and 2 bases from J, with 7 bases between. CDR3 length: 13 residues. Germline-derived CDR1 and CDR2 are MNHEY and SMNVEV (reference sequence).

The rearrangement links TRBV5-6 to TRBJ2-1, with D possibly matching TRBD2 (5 bases). The length of the CDR3 is 13 residues. The V gene's germline CDR1 is SGHDT and CDR2 YYEEEE. The V end was cut by 3 bases, the J end by 6 bases, with 10 bases between. CDR3 DNA: TGTGCCAGCAGCTCAGGACTGAGCAATGAGCAGTTCTTC. Translated: CASSSGLSNEQFF.

The chain has TRBV11-2 and TRBJ1-2, with D possibly TRBD1 on 5 matching bases. V gave up 1 base and J gave up 7 bases, with 16 bases separating them. CDR1 and CDR2 (germline): SGHAT, FQNNGV. The CDR3 is made up of 15 amino acids. The CDR3 coding sequence is TGTGCCAGCAGCTTAGGGTACACGGACAATATTGGCTACACCTTC. It yields the protein CASSLGYTDNIGYTF.

The chain couples TRBV5-6 to TRBJ2-2, with 8 bases matching TRBD1. Trimming cost V 2 bases and J 12 bases; bases outside gene matches: 9. Germline-derived CDR1 and CDR2 are SGHDT and YYEEEE. The CDR3 is made up of 14 amino acids. This CDR3 is CASSLNGQGEKLFF. DNA of the CDR3: TGTGCCAGCAGCTTAAACGGACAGGGTGAGAAGCTGTTTTTT.

V is TRBV6-5 and J is TRBJ2-7; D may be TRBD2 (6 bases). V was pared by 6 bases and J by 4 bases, with 10 bases between. The CDR3 is 12 residues long. CDR1 is MNHEY and CDR2 is SVGAGI in the germline V gene. CDR3 loop: CASRREEYEQYF. The CDR3 region has the DNA TGTGCCAGCAGGCGGGAAGAGTACGAGCAGTACTTC.

This clone was found a few times. This sequence joins TRBV7-9 and TRBJ1-1, with D unresolved. The length of the CDR3 is 13 residues. Trimming left V 4 bases short and J 6 bases short, with 12 bases between. CDR1 and CDR2 from the germline V gene are SEHNR and FQNEAQ (reference sequence). CDR3 loop: CASSSPRSAEAFF. As DNA, the CDR3 is TGTGCCAGCAGCTCCCCTCGTTCGGCTGAAGCTTTCTTT.

V usage is TRBV27 and J usage is TRBJ2-3, with D perhaps matching TRBD2 (6 bases). V gave up 3 bases and J gave up 0 bases, with 10 bases separating them. CDR3 length: 15 amino acids. CDR1 is MNHEY, CDR2 SMNVEV, per germline (reference sequence). The CDR3: CASSFGGRSTDTQYF. In DNA form, the CDR3 reads TGTGCCAGCAGTTTTGGAGGGAGGAGCACAGATACGCAGTATTTT.

This chain links TRBV30 with TRBJ1-2, with 8 bases identical to TRBD1. CDR1 and CDR2 (germline): GTSNPN, SVGIG (reference sequence). This CDR3 has 13 amino acids. V was pared by 5 bases and J by 3 bases, with 5 bases of the junction left unmatched. CDR3 region: CAWQGQAHYGYTF. In DNA, the CDR3 is TGTGCCTGGCAGGGACAGGCTCACTATGGCTACACCTTC.

This chain joins TRBV9 and TRBJ2-3; the D gene is possibly TRBD2 (6 bases). V gave up 2 bases and J gave up 2 bases, with 15 bases separating them. The CDR3 is made up of 16 amino acids. CDR1 is SGDLS and CDR2 is YYNGEE in the germline V gene. The CDR3 region has the DNA TGTGCCAGCAGCGTGCAGGAGCGGACTATCACAGATACGCAGTATTTT. This translates into CASSVQERTITDTQYF. The complete variable domain, with remaining parts taken from reference TRBV9 and TRBJ2-3, reads DSGVTQTPKHLITATGQRVTLRCSPRSGDLSVYWYQQSLDQGLQFLIQYYNGEERAKGNILERFSAQQFPDLHSELNLSSLELGDSALYFCASSVQERTITDTQYFGPGTRLTVL.

This clone came up a few times. The chain links TRBV7-9 to TRBJ2-1; no definite D call. The CDR3 runs to 11 residues. Germline CDR1 is SEHNR and CDR2 is FQNEAQ (reference sequence). The ends were cut back, 5 bases at V and 10 bases at J, with 9 bases in the middle. The CDR3 sequence: CASSQSGEQFF. Here the CDR3 DNA reads TGTGCCAGCAGCCAGTCCGGGGAGCAGTTCTTC.

This chain uses TRBV7-7 with TRBJ2-2, with a tentative D call TRBD2 (5 bases). The germline V gene has CDR1 SSHAT and CDR2 FNYEAQ (reference sequence). The CDR3 is made up of 15 amino acids. V was trimmed by 6 bases and J by 5 bases, leaving 16 bases between them. CDR3 nucleotides: TGTGCCAGCAGTCCACTCACGAGGGTGACCGGGGAGCTGTTTTTT. Its protein product is CASSPLTRVTGELFF.

The chain is built from TRBV2 and TRBJ1-2; possibly TRBD1 for D (6 bases). The CDR3 extends over 14 amino acids. Germline V gene sequence: CDR1 SNHLY, CDR2 FYNNEI. V lost 8 bases, J lost 2 bases, and 15 bases lay in between. DNA of the CDR3: TGTGCCAGCGGCCGACAGGCCCAAAACTATGGCTACACCTTC. This encodes CASGRQAQNYGYTF.

V usage is TRBV10-3 and J usage is TRBJ2-5, with 9 bases fitting TRBD1. Germline assignment: CDR1 ENHRY and CDR2 SYGVKD. V trimming: 3 bases; J trimming: 5 bases; junction bases outside the gene matches: 7. CDR3 length: 15 residues. CDR3 sequence: CAISDWTGDRETQYF. CDR3 nucleotide sequence: TGTGCCATCAGTGATTGGACAGGGGATCGGGAGACCCAGTACTTC.

This chain links TRBV27 with TRBJ2-3; possible D gene TRBD2, 5 bases. Deletions cut 5 bases from V and 2 bases from J, with 17 bases between. This CDR3 is 16 amino acids long. Germline values: CDR1 MNHEY, CDR2 SMNVEV (reference sequence). DNA for the CDR3: TGTGCCAGCAGTCCCCTCGGGTCGGGAACCACAGATACGCAGTATTTT. Protein sequence: CASSPLGSGTTDTQYF.